This T cell receptor (beta chain) was recorded in a study of blood T cell repertoires in COVID-19. Sequencing used immunoSEQ multiplex PCR; TCRdb keeps in-frame clones, though not all of them. Found here are approximately 490,000 clones, 75% to 90% of them singletons; the top ten hold 6.5% to 9.5%. Per the germline V gene, CDR1 is SEHNR and CDR2 is FQNEAQ (reference sequence). This CDR3 spans 16 amino acids. Trimming cost V 5 bases and J 0 bases; bases outside gene matches: 7. Recruits, aged roughly 18 to 100 years, lived in 24 US areas. The specimen sequenced was PBMCs or T cells enriched from blood (not recorded which). This rearrangement joins TRBV7-9 to TRBJ2-3; 8 positions agree with TRBD1. The source of this sequence is a woman aged 55 to 70 who had recovered from COVID-19. The CDR3 nucleotides read TGTGCCAGCAGCGGGGGACAGGCAACTAGCACAGATACGCAGTATTTT. It encodes CASSGGQATSTDTQYF.